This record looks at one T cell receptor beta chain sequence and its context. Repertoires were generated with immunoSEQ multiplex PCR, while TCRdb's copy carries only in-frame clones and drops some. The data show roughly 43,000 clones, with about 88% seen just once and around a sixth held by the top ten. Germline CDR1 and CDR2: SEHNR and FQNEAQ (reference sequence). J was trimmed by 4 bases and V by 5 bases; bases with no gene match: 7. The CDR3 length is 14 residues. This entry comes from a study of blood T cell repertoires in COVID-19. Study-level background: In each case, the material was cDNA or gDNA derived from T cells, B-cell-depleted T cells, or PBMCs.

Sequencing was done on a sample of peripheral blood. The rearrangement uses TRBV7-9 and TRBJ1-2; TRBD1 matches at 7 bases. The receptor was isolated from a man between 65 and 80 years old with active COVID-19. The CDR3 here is CASSTDRDGYGYTF. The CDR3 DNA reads TGTGCCAGCAGCACAGACAGGGACGGCTATGGCTACACCTTC.